A single sample gave rise to the 8 T cell receptor beta chains below, sequenced in a study of neurological immune-mediated disorders. Each CDR3 protein is one row after TCRdb ran MiXCR on the 5' RACE reads. Of around 46,000 distinct CDR3 sequences detected, about 2% appear once; the ten largest clones hold approximately 2.1%. Sequenced: PBMCs. Receptors were obtained from a woman aged 40 to 49 with multiple sclerosis.

This clonotype was observed many times. V gene TRBV4-1 combines with J gene TRBJ2-3; 11 bases match TRBD1. This CDR3 has 19 residues. With V trimmed by 3 bases and J by 1 base, 12 bases remained unmatched. Germline-derived CDR1 and CDR2 are MGHRA and YSYEKL. Here the CDR3 reads CASSQGIGQGARGTDTQYF. The CDR3 nucleotides are TGCGCCAGCAGCCAGGGAATTGGACAGGGGGCGAGGGGCACAGATACGCAGTATTTT.

The rearrangement joins TRBV3-1 to TRBJ2-2; no reliable D call. The CDR3 runs to 14 residues. The V gene lost 1 base and the J gene lost 6 bases, with 9 bases spanning the gap. Germline V gene sequence: CDR1 LGHDT, CDR2 YNNKEL (reference sequence). CDR3: CASSQAPGPGELFF. DNA of the CDR3: TGTGCCAGCAGCCAAGCCCCGGGCCCCGGGGAGCTGTTTTTT.

This clonotype was recorded at least ten times. CDR3 in DNA: TGTGCCAGCAGCCGGGGACAGGGGAACACCGGGGAGCTGTTTTTT. Translation: CASSRGQGNTGELFF. The chain carries TRBV3-1 and TRBJ2-2, with TRBD1 identical over 9 bases. Per the germline V gene, CDR1 is LGHDT and CDR2 is YNNKEL (reference sequence). There are 15 residues in the CDR3. V trimming: 4 bases; J trimming: 1 base; junction bases outside the gene matches: 1.

This clonotype was seen a few times. The genes are TRBV9 and TRBJ2-6; D possibly corresponds to TRBD2 (6 bases). CDR1 and CDR2 (germline): SGDLS, YYNGEE. V lost 0 bases, J lost 2 bases, and 18 bases lay in between. The length of the CDR3 is 19 residues. The CDR3 is CASSVAPGRGGAGANVLTF. The DNA for the CDR3 is TGTGCCAGCAGCGTAGCCCCGGGACGGGGAGGAGCTGGGGCCAACGTCCTGACTTTC.

This clonotype was found many times. This chain links TRBV20-1 with TRBJ1-4; D not resolved. The CDR3 covers 12 residues. The germline V and J ends were trimmed by 6 bases and 7 bases, with 12 bases remaining between them. CDR1 DFQATT and CDR2 SNEGSKA come from the germline V gene (reference sequence). For the CDR3, the DNA is TGCAGTGCCTTGATCGGAGTTGAAAAACTGTTTTTT. It encodes CSALIGVEKLFF.

This clonotype occurred many times. This chain links TRBV20-1 with TRBJ1-1, with D perhaps TRBD1 (6 bases). The CDR3 covers 14 residues. V was trimmed by 0 bases and J by 5 bases, leaving 13 bases between them. The germline V gene has CDR1 DFQATT and CDR2 SNEGSKA (reference sequence). The CDR3 DNA sequence: TGCAGTGCTAGAGATCCAGGGGCTGGAACTGAAGCTTTCTTT. Residues: CSARDPGAGTEAFF.

This clonotype was counted many times. The genes are TRBV9 and TRBJ2-3; D gene ambiguous. The CDR3 length is 16 residues. Trimming shortened V by 0 bases and J by 0 bases, and 11 bases separated the two germline ends. CDR1 is SGDLS, CDR2 YYNGEE, per germline. The CDR3 sequence is CASSVAPGRSTDTQYF. CDR3 nucleotide sequence: TGTGCCAGCAGCGTAGCCCCGGGTCGGAGCACAGATACGCAGTATTTT.

This clonotype was counted only a few times. The V gene is TRBV5-1, the J gene TRBJ2-3; 7 bases are shared with TRBD1. The CDR3 covers 14 residues. Germline CDR1 is SGHRS and CDR2 is YFSETQ. V lost 5 bases to trimming and J lost 0 bases; unmatched junction nucleotides: 3. The CDR3 spells CASRETGSTDTQYF. CDR3 in DNA: TGCGCCAGCAGGGAGACAGGGAGCACAGATACGCAGTATTTT.